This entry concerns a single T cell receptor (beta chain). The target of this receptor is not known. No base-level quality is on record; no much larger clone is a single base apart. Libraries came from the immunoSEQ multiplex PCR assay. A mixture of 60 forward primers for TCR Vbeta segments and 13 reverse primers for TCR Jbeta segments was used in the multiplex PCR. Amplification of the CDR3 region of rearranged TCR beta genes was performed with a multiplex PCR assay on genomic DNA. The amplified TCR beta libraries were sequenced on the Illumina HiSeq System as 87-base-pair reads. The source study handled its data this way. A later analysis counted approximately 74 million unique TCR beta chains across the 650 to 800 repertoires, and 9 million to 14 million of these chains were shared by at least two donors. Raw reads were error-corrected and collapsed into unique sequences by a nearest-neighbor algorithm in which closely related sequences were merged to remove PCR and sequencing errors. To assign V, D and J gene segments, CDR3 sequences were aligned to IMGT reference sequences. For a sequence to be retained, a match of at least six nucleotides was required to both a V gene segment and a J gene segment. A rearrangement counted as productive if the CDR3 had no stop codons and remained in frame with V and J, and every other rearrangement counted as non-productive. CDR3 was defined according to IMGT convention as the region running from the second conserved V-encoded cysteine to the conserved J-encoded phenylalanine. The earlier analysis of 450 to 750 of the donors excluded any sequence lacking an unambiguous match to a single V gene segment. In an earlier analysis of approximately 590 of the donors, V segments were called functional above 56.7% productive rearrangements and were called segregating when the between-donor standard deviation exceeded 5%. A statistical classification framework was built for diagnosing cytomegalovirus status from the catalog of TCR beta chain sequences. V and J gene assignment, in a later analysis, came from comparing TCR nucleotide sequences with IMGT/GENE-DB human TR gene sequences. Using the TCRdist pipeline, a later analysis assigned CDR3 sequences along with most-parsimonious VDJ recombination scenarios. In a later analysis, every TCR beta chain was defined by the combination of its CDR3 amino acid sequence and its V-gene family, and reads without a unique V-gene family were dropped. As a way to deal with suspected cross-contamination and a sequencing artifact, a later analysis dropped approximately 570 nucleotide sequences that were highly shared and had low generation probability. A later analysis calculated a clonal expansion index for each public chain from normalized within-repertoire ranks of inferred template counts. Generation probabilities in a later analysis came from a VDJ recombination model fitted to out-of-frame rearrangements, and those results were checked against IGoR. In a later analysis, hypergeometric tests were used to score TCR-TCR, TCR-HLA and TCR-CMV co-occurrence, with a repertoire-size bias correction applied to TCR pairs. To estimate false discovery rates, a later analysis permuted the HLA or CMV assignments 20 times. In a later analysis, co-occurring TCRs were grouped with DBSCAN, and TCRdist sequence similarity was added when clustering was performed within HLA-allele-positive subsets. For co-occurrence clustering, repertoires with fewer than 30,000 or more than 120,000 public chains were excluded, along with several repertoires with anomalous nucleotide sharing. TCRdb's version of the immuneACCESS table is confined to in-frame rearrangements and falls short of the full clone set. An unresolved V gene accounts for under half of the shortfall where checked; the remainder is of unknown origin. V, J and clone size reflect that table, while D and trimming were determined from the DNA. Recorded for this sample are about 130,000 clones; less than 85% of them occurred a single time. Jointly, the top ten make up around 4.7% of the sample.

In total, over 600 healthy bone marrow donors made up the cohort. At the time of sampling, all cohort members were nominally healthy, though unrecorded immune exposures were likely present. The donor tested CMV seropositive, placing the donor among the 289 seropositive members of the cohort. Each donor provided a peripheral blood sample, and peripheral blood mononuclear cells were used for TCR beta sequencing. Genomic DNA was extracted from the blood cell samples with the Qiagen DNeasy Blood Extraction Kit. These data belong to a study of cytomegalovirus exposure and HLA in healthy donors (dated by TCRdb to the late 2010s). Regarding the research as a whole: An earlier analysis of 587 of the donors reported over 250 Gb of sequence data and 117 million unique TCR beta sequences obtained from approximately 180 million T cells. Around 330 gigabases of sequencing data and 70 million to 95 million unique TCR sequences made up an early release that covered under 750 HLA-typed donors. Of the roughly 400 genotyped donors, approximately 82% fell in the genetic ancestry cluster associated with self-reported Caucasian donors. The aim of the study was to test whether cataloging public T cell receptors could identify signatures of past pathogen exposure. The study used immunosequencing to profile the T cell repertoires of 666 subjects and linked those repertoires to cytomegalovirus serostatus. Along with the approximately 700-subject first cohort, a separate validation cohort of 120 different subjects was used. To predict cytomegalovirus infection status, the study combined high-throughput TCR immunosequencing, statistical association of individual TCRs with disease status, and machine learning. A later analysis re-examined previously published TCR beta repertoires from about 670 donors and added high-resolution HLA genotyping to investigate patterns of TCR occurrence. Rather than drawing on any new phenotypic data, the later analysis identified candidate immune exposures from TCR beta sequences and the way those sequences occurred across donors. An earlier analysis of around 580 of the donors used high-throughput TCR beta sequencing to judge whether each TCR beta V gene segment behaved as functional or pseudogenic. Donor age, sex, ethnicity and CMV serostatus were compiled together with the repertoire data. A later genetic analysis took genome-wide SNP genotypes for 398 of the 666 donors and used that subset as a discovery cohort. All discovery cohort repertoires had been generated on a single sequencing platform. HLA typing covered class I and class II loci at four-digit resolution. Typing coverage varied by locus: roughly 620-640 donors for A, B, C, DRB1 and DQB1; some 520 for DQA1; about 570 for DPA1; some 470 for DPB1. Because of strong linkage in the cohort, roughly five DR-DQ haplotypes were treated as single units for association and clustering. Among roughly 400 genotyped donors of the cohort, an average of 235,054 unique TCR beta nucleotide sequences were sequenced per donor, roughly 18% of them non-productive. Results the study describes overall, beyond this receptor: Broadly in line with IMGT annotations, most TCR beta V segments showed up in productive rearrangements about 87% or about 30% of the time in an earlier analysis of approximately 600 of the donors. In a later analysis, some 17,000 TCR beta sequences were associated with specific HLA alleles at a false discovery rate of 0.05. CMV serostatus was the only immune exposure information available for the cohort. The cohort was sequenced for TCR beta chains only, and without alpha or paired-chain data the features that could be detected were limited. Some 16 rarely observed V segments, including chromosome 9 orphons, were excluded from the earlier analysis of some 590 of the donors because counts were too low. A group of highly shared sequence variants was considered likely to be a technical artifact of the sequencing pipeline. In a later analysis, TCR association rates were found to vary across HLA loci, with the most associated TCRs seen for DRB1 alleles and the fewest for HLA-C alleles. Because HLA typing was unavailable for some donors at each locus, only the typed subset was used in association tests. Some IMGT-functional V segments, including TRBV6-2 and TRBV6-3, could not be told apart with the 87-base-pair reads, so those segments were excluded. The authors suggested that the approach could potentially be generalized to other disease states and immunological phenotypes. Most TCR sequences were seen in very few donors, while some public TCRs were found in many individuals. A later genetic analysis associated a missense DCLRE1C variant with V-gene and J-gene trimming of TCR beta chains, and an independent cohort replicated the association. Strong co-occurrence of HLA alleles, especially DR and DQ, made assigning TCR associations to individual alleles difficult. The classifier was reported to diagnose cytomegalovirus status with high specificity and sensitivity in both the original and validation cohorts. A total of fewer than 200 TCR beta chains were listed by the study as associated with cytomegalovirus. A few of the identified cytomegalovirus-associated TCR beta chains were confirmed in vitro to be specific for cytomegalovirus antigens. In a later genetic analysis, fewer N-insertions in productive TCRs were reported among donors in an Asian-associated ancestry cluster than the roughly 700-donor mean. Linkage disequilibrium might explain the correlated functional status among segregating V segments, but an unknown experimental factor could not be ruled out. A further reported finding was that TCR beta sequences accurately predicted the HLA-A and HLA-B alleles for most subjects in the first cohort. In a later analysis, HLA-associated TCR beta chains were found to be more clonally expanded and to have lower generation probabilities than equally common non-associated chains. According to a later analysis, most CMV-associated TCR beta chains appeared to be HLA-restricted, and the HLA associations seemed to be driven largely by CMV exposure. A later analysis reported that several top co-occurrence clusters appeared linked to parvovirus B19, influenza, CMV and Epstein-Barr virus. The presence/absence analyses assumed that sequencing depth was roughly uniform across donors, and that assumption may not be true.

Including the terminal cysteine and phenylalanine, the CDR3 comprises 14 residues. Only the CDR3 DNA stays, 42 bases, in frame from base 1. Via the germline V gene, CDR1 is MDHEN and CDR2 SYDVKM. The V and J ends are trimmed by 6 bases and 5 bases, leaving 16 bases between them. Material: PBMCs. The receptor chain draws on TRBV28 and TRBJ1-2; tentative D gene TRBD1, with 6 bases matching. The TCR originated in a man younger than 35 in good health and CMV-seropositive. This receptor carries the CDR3 CASRAWGTGYGYTF. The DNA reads TGTGCCAGCAGGGCTTGGGGTACAGGGTATGGCTACACCTTC.